This TCR beta chain is drawn from a study of blood T cell repertoires in COVID-19. The overall study: In each case, the material was cDNA or gDNA derived from T cells, B-cell-depleted T cells, or PBMCs.

Assay used: immunoSEQ multiplex PCR; TCRdb lists only in-frame clones, some missing. The table records 150,000 to 200,000 clones, 70% to 90% of them present only once. Donors were grouped by their self-reported clinical history. What the recovered Cohort 3 donors had was two negative PCRs, clearance, or symptom resolution. Germline V gene sequence: CDR1 SGDLS, CDR2 YYNGEE. Trimming removed 0 bases at V and 5 bases at J, with 9 bases between. This CDR3 comprises 14 residues. This receptor was obtained from a woman in her late teens or twenties who had recovered from COVID-19. Input material: PBMCs or T cells enriched from blood (not recorded which). The chain combines TRBV9 with TRBJ2-1; D might be TRBD2 (5 bases). In DNA form, the CDR3 reads TGTGCCAGCAGCGTAGCAGTGACTAACAATGAGCAGTTCTTC. The encoded protein is CASSVAVTNNEQFF.